One and the same sample provided the 25 T cell receptor beta chains below, sequenced in a study of blood T cell repertoires in COVID-19. This table comes from immunoSEQ multiplex PCR, and its TCRdb copy is limited to in-frame clones, with some not included. This table holds about 210,000 clones, roughly 90% found once. Sequencing was done on a sample of peripheral blood. These receptors all stem from a middle-aged woman with acute or convalescent COVID-19.

The chain employs TRBV5-6 and TRBJ1-2; maybe TRBD1 (5 bases). CDR1 is SGHDT and CDR2 is YYEEEE in the germline V gene. The CDR3 is 14 residues long. Trimming cost V 4 bases and J 4 bases, with 14 bases left between them. The chain's CDR3 is CASSGSRGGYGYTF. The DNA of the CDR3 is TGTGCCAGCAGCGGCTCCCGGGGGGGCTATGGCTACACCTTC.

The chain is built from TRBV5-1 and TRBJ2-1; 9 nucleotides agree with TRBD2. J gave up 3 bases and V 4 bases, and 8 bases lay outside the gene matches. CDR1 is SGHRS, CDR2 YFSETQ, per germline. This CDR3 has 16 amino acids. Here the CDR3 reads CASSGFSGGDYNEQFF. CDR3 nucleotide sequence: TGCGCCAGCAGCGGATTTAGCGGGGGAGACTACAATGAGCAGTTCTTC.

This clone was recorded once. The chain uses TRBV25-1 and TRBJ2-2; weak D call: TRBD1 (6 bases). Germline V lookup: CDR1 MGHDK, CDR2 SYGVNS. V was trimmed by 4 bases and J by 9 bases, leaving 12 bases between them. There are 13 residues in the CDR3. The CDR3 nucleotides read TGTGCCAGCAGTGGGGGGCCCGACCGGGAGCTGTTTTTT. Residues: CASSGGPDRELFF.

The chain combines TRBV6-5 with TRBJ2-7; D possibly corresponds to TRBD2 (6 bases). This CDR3 spans 15 amino acids. V lost 0 bases and J lost 2, with 11 bases in between. In germline, CDR1 is MNHEY, CDR2 SVGAGI. The CDR3 DNA reads TGTGCCAGCAGTTACTCGACGCCGGGGGCCTACGAGCAGTACGTC. Protein: CASSYSTPGAYEQYV.

As regards this clone: Additional DNA sequences in this sample encode the identical CDR3. The chain combines TRBV6-5 with TRBJ2-2, with D tentatively TRBD2 (5 bases). V shed 2 bases and J shed 5 bases, with 9 bases lying between them. The CDR3 sequence is 14 residues long. Germline assignment: CDR1 MNHEY and CDR2 SVGAGI. The CDR3 loop reads CASSYDSGTGELFF. The CDR3 nucleotides read TGTGCCAGCAGTTACGATTCGGGAACCGGGGAGCTGTTTTTT.

The V and J genes are TRBV10-3 and TRBJ2-3; TRBD2 matches 8 bases. This CDR3 is 18 amino acids long. The germline gives CDR1 ENHRY, CDR2 SYGVKD. After removal of 6 bases from V and 2 bases from J, the junction contained 16 bases not matched to a gene. CDR3 residues: CAISSSSGAGGTTDTQYF. For the CDR3, the DNA is TGTGCCATCAGCTCATCCTCGGGGGCGGGGGGCACCACAGATACGCAGTATTTT.

The V and J genes are TRBV3-1 (or the pseudogene TRBV3-2) and TRBJ2-2; D is unresolved. This CDR3 region has 11 residues. Germline V CDR1 and CDR2: LGHDT, YNNKEL (reference sequence). V lost 5 bases and J lost 5, with 3 bases in between. CDR3 sequence: CASSATGELFF. The CDR3, as DNA: TGTGCCAGCAGCGCGACCGGGGAGCTGTTTTTT.

The chain joins TRBV2 to TRBJ2-5, with a weak D call TRBD2 (7 bases). The CDR3 is 14 residues long. V lost 3 bases, J lost 5 bases, and 13 bases lay in between. The germline gives CDR1 SNHLY, CDR2 FYNNEI. CDR3 region: CASSDKGGQETQYF. The CDR3 DNA sequence: TGTGCCAGCAGTGATAAGGGGGGGCAGGAGACCCAGTACTTC.

J is TRBJ2-3 and V is TRBV5-6, with 11 bases aligning to TRBD2. After removal of 4 bases from V and 3 bases from J, the junction contained 7 bases not matched to a gene. The CDR3 extends over 16 amino acids. In germline, CDR1 is SGHDT, CDR2 YYEEEE. CDR3 sequence: CASSPMTSGATDTQYF. As DNA, the CDR3 is TGTGCCAGCAGCCCAATGACTAGCGGGGCGACAGATACGCAGTATTTT. The whole variable domain, remainder taken from reference TRBV5-6 and TRBJ2-3, is DAGVTQSPTHLIKTRGQQVTLRCSPKSGHDTVSWYQQALGQGPQFIFQYYEEEERQRGNFPDRFSGHQFPNYSSELNVNALLLGDSALYLCASSPMTSGATDTQYFGPGTRLTVL.

This chain connects TRBV4-1 to TRBJ2-2; TRBD2 matches 10 bases. J lost 4 bases, V lost 1 base, and 3 bases had no gene match. This CDR3 has 16 amino acids. The V gene's germline CDR1 is MGHRA and CDR2 YSYEKL. The CDR3 DNA follows: TGCGCCAGCAGCCAAGGGACTAGCGGAGGCACCGGGGAGCTGTTTTTT. This gives the protein CASSQGTSGGTGELFF.

The gene calls are TRBV2 and TRBJ1-2; D may be TRBD1 (5 bases). CDR3 length: 15 amino acids. The germline CDR1 and CDR2 sequences are SNHLY and FYNNEI. V was pared by 6 bases and J by 4 bases, with 18 bases between. This CDR3 reads CASRGGIRVGYGYTF. CDR3 DNA sequence: TGTGCCAGCAGGGGGGGTATTCGGGTTGGCTATGGCTACACCTTC.

This chain links TRBV5-6 with TRBJ1-1; D not certain. The CDR3 length is 13 residues. Trimming pared 6 bases from V and 2 bases from J, leaving 11 bases between. CDR1 and CDR2 from the germline V gene are SGHDT and YYEEEE. CDR3 bases: TGTGCCAGCACCAGTCCCGAAAACACTGAAGCTTTCTTT. Residues: CASTSPENTEAFF. Combining the CDR3 with reference TRBV5-6 and TRBJ1-1 gives the whole variable domain DAGVTQSPTHLIKTRGQQVTLRCSPKSGHDTVSWYQQALGQGPQFIFQYYEEEERQRGNFPDRFSGHQFPNYSSELNVNALLLGDSALYLCASTSPENTEAFFGQGTRLTVV.

The J gene is TRBJ1-3, the V gene TRBV6-6, with TRBD1 as a possible D gene (6 bases). Germline V gene lookup returns CDR1 MNHNY and CDR2 SVGAGI (reference sequence). The CDR3 totals 15 residues. The V end was cut by 5 bases, the J end by 4 bases, with 15 bases between. The CDR3 DNA reads as TGTGCCAGCAGTAGGGGGTGGGGATCGGGAAACACCATATATTTT. This translates into CASSRGWGSGNTIYF.

Regarding this clone: The same CDR3 arises from other DNA sequences in this sample as well. The CDR3 sequence: CASSRTGGNQPQHF. The DNA of the CDR3 is TGTGCCAGCAGCAGGACAGGGGGAAATCAGCCCCAGCATTTT. The rearrangement joins TRBV6-5 to TRBJ1-5; 10 nucleotides align to TRBD1. The CDR3 runs to 14 residues. Per the germline V gene, CDR1 is MNHEY and CDR2 is SVGAGI. Trimming at V came to 6 bases and at J to 4 bases, leaving 3 bases not matched to a gene.

The rearrangement joins TRBV24-1 to TRBJ1-5; a weak D match, TRBD1 (5 bases). In germline, CDR1 is KGHDR, CDR2 SFDVKD. The CDR3 has 13 amino acids. The V and J ends lost 5 bases and 3 bases respectively, with 7 bases between them. The CDR3, as DNA: TGTGCCACCAGTGGCAGGGACAATCAGCCCCAGCATTTT. It encodes CATSGRDNQPQHF.

The chain uses TRBV5-1 and TRBJ2-3, with 8 bases aligning to TRBD2. The length of the CDR3 is 15 residues. Germline CDR1 SGHRS, CDR2 YFSETQ. J was trimmed by 4 bases and V by 0 bases; bases with no gene match: 4. In DNA form, the CDR3 reads TGCGCCAGCAGCTTGGCGGGGGGGCGTCCAGATACGCAGTATTTT. Protein sequence: CASSLAGGRPDTQYF.

The rearrangement links TRBV5-6 to TRBJ1-2; 10 positions agree with TRBD1. Trimming took 4 bases from V and 3 from J; bases not matched to a gene: 3. There are 14 residues in the CDR3. Germline assignment: CDR1 SGHDT and CDR2 YYEEEE. CDR3: CASSLGQGHYGYTF. The CDR3 region has the DNA TGTGCCAGCAGCCTGGGACAGGGGCACTATGGCTACACCTTC. Full variable domain (missing parts from reference TRBV5-6 and TRBJ1-2): DAGVTQSPTHLIKTRGQQVTLRCSPKSGHDTVSWYQQALGQGPQFIFQYYEEEERQRGNFPDRFSGHQFPNYSSELNVNALLLGDSALYLCASSLGQGHYGYTFGSGTRLTVV.

The sample holds many counts of this clone. The genes are TRBV15 and TRBJ1-6, with TRBD1 identical over 8 bases. Germline V CDR1 and CDR2: LNHNV, YYDKDF (reference sequence). The ends lost 0 bases at V and 9 bases at J; junction bases unmatched: 7. The CDR3 is 16 amino acids. Written as DNA, the CDR3 is TGTGCCACCAGCAGAGAAGGCGGGACAGGAGGTTCACCCCTCCACTTT. As protein: CATSREGGTGGSPLHF.

The chain couples TRBV5-4 to TRBJ2-1, with 13 bases fitting TRBD2. CDR1 is SGHNT and CDR2 is YYREEE in the germline V gene (reference sequence). After removal of 7 bases from V and 6 bases from J, the junction contained 4 bases not matched to a gene. The length of the CDR3 is 14 residues. The CDR3, as DNA: TGTGCCAGCTCAACTAGCGGGGGGGCCAATGAGCAGTTCTTC. This translates into CASSTSGGANEQFF.

V is TRBV25-1 and J is TRBJ2-6; TRBD1 matches at 9 bases. The germline V gene has CDR1 MGHDK and CDR2 SYGVNS. With V trimmed by 3 bases and J by 0 bases, 6 bases remained unmatched. This CDR3 is 18 amino acids long. The CDR3 DNA is TGTGCCAGCAGTGACCTCGGACAGGGGATCTCTGGGGCCAACGTCCTGACTTTC. Translated: CASSDLGQGISGANVLTF.

The chain has TRBV9 and TRBJ1-1; TRBD1 might be the D (6 bases). The ends were cut back, 4 bases at V and 1 base at J, with 17 bases in the middle. Looked up from germline, CDR1 is SGDLS and CDR2 is YYNGEE. This CDR3 region has 16 residues. The CDR3 bases are TGTGCCAGCAGCCCTCAGGCGGGGGCCCCGAACACTGAAGCTTTCTTT. Protein product: CASSPQAGAPNTEAFF.

As for this clone: The sample has other DNA sequences that encode this CDR3 too. The chain uses TRBV19 and TRBJ1-2, with a weak D call TRBD1 (5 bases). The CDR3 runs 14 residues. Germline V gene data show CDR1 as LNHDA and CDR2 as SQIVND (reference sequence). V lost 5 bases and J lost 2, with 12 bases in between. The CDR3 protein is CASSPGQGNYGYTF. CDR3 nucleotides: TGTGCCAGTAGTCCAGGGCAGGGCAACTATGGCTACACCTTC.

The chain carries TRBV4-2 and TRBJ2-4; TRBD2 aligns across 9 bases. CDR3 length: 18 amino acids. V shed 0 bases and J 7 bases; nucleotides not matched to a gene: 13. In germline, CDR1 is LGHNA, CDR2 YNFKEQ. The CDR3 nucleotides read TGTGCCAGCAGCCAAGATTCCAGCAGGGCGGGGGGGCGCAACATTCAGTACTTC. Its protein is CASSQDSSRAGGRNIQYF.

This clone appeared a single time. The V and J genes are TRBV2 and TRBJ1-5; D ambiguous. This CDR3 has 12 residues. Germline V gives CDR1 SNHLY, CDR2 FYNNEI. The V gene lost 7 bases and the J gene lost 6 bases, with 10 bases spanning the gap. This chain's CDR3 is CASTGRGQPQHF. The CDR3 bases are TGTGCCAGCACTGGGAGAGGTCAGCCCCAGCATTTT. The full variable domain, completed using reference TRBV2 and TRBJ1-5, is EPEVTQTPSHQVTQMGQEVILRCVPISNHLYFYWYRQILGQKVEFLVSFYNNEISEKSEIFDDQFSVERPDGSNFTLKIRSTKLEDSAMYFCASTGRGQPQHFGDGTRLSIL.

Turning to this clone: Other DNA sequences from this sample encode an identical CDR3 as well. The V call is TRBV5-1, the J call TRBJ1-2, with TRBD1 as a possible D gene (5 bases). Germline V gene lookup returns CDR1 SGHRS and CDR2 YFSETQ. V dropped 0 bases and J dropped 5 bases, with 5 bases sitting between them. This CDR3 has 12 residues. CDR3 sequence reads: CASSLAGYGYTF. In DNA, the CDR3 is TGCGCCAGCAGCTTGGCAGGGTATGGCTACACCTTC.